The T cell receptor beta chain under discussion was sequenced for a study of cytomegalovirus exposure and HLA in healthy donors (TCRdb year 2017). Context from the whole study: According to a later analysis, one platform produced both the 110 or so validation repertoires and the approximately 600 repertoires of the first cohort. The study combined high-throughput TCR immunosequencing, statistical association of individual TCRs with disease status, and machine learning to predict cytomegalovirus infection status. In addition to the first cohort of roughly 670 subjects, a separate validation cohort of some 120 different subjects was used. The study aimed to test whether signatures of past pathogen exposure could be identified by cataloging public T cell receptors.

The library was prepared using the immunoSEQ multiplex PCR assay. The study's own analysis went as follows. A statistical classification framework was developed to diagnose cytomegalovirus status using the catalog of TCR beta chain sequences. The table comes from immuneACCESS by way of TCRdb, which keeps in-frame sequences with V and J called. Part of the clones is missing from these tables; in studies checked, under half for an unresolved V gene and the rest for unknown reasons. V, J and clone size are those of that table, while D and trimming were read from the DNA. The sample table contains 130,000 to 150,000 clones; only one count was recorded for approximately 91% of them. Together, the top ten hold roughly 0.7% of the sample. The donors belonged to the validation cohort of 90 to 150 subjects, which was separate from the approximately 660-subject first cohort. Study-wide conclusions, independent of this receptor: A total of fewer than 200 TCR beta chains were listed by the study as associated with cytomegalovirus. The authors suggested that the approach could potentially be extended to other disease states and immunological phenotypes. A later analysis lacked HLA typing for the validation cohort, so it scored co-occurrence in that cohort across all 120 or so repertoires. In vitro tests confirmed that a few of the cytomegalovirus-associated TCR beta chains recognize cytomegalovirus antigens. The classifier was reported to diagnose cytomegalovirus status with high specificity and sensitivity in both the original cohort and the validation cohort. In a later analysis, TCRs clustered in the first cohort were found to also tend to co-occur in the roughly 120 validation repertoires, with approximately 94% of cluster scores above 0. Most TCR sequences were observed very rarely across donors, whereas some public TCRs were present in many individuals.

A distance of 10 bases separates the germline ends of V and J, which lose 9 bases and 7 bases respectively. The CDR3 covers 11 residues, taking in both the cysteine and the phenylalanine. Only the CDR3 part of the read is kept: 33 bases, read in frame from the first base. CDR1 MNHNS and CDR2 SASEGT are derived from the germline V gene. As to this clone: Its specific antigen is unknown. One base away there is no much larger clone; base qualities are not given.

The rearrangement combines TRBV6-1 with TRBJ2-1, with the D gene call left open. The sequence came from a man younger than 30 in good health and CMV-seronegative. The specimen sequenced was PBMCs. The nucleotide sequence reads as follows: TGTGCCAGTCAGCAGGTTAATGAGCAGTTCTTC. The resulting protein is CASQQVNEQFF.